This T cell receptor beta chain originates from a study of blood T cell repertoires in COVID-19. Turning to the study itself: Both acute and convalescent COVID-19 samples were obtained from the United States, Italy and Spain. T cells, B-cell-depleted T cells, or PBMCs provided the cDNA or gDNA that served as material.

Authors' data handling: Amplification from reference gene primers served as the basis for estimated nucleated cell counts. Assay: immunoSEQ multiplex PCR; the TCRdb copy retains only in-frame clones and omits some. V and J calls and clone size are as listed in that table; D and trimming were resolved from the DNA. The sample holds 150,000 to 200,000 clones, around 80% seen once. This CDR3 is 14 amino acids long. Germline V gives CDR1 MDHEN, CDR2 SYDVKM. V shed 4 bases and J shed 4 bases, with 11 bases lying between them. J is TRBJ1-3 and V is TRBV28; D is uncertain. The sequence was obtained from a man in his 70s with active or convalescent COVID-19. Sample: peripheral blood. This CDR3 reads CASSSSWQGNTIYF. The CDR3 DNA is TGTGCCAGCAGTTCCTCGTGGCAGGGAAACACCATATATTTT.